Below are 15 T cell receptor beta chains sequenced from a single sample in a study of blood T cell repertoires in COVID-19. Produced via immunoSEQ multiplex PCR; TCRdb's table is partial and in-frame only. The sample holds 210,000 or so clones; 80% to 90% are singletons and the top ten take 1.5%. The material sequenced was peripheral blood. The receptor source for this set is a man younger than 35 with active or convalescent COVID-19.

The chain combines TRBV7-6 with TRBJ2-1; 8 bases map to TRBD2. V was pared by 3 bases and J by 0 bases, with 7 bases of the junction left unmatched. Germline V CDR1 and CDR2: SGHVS, FNYEAQ. The CDR3 consists of 17 residues. The CDR3: CASSFLAAGGSYNEQFF. The DNA of the CDR3 is TGTGCCAGCAGCTTCCTCGCGGCGGGAGGCTCCTACAATGAGCAGTTCTTC.

The chain combines TRBV5-6 with TRBJ2-3; TRBD1 matches 7 bases. Trimming at V came to 4 bases and at J to 3 bases, leaving 8 bases not matched to a gene. CDR3 length: 15 residues. Germline-derived CDR1 and CDR2 are SGHDT and YYEEEE. DNA of the CDR3: TGTGCCAGCAGCAAAAGGGGGCTGCAGACAGATACGCAGTATTTT. Translating gives CASSKRGLQTDTQYF.

The chain joins TRBV9 to TRBJ2-2; TRBD2 matches 8 bases. V was pared by 4 bases and J by 4 bases, with 6 bases of the junction left unmatched. Germline-derived CDR1 and CDR2 are SGDLS and YYNGEE. The CDR3 totals 15 residues. The CDR3 DNA is TGTGCCAGCAGCAGTAGCGGGGAGTCCACCGGGGAGCTGTTTTTT. This encodes CASSSSGESTGELFF.

The chain links TRBV27 to TRBJ2-1; 8 bases match TRBD2. CDR3 length: 15 residues. Germline assignment: CDR1 MNHEY and CDR2 SMNVEV (reference sequence). V shed 5 bases and J 2 bases; nucleotides not matched to a gene: 5. The CDR3 loop is CASSGAGVPYNEQFF. CDR3 DNA: TGTGCCAGCAGTGGAGCGGGAGTCCCCTACAATGAGCAGTTCTTC.

This clone was counted between two and nine times. The chain combines TRBV19 with TRBJ1-5; tentatively, D is TRBD1 (5 bases). V lost 4 bases, J lost 8 bases, and 21 bases lay in between. This CDR3 has 16 amino acids. CDR1 is LNHDA, CDR2 SQIVND, per germline (reference sequence). The CDR3, as DNA: TGTGCCAGTAGTACCCGGGACGCGGGACGGTACAAGCCCCAGCATTTT. Amino acids: CASSTRDAGRYKPQHF.

The chain uses TRBV18 and TRBJ2-1; a weak D match, TRBD2 (6 bases). Germline CDR1 and CDR2: KGHSH and LQKENI. V lost 5 bases, J lost 6 bases, and 11 bases lay in between. The CDR3 has 13 residues. Here the CDR3 DNA reads TGTGCCAGCTCAGGGGGAGGTCCCAATGAGCAGTTCTTC. It codes for CASSGGGPNEQFF.

This chain links TRBV15 with TRBJ2-3, with D unclear. The germline V gene encodes CDR1 LNHNV and CDR2 YYDKDF (reference sequence). The CDR3 length is 14 residues. Trimming removed 0 bases at V and 6 bases at J, with 10 bases between. The CDR3 sequence is CATSRDPFSDTQYF. DNA of the CDR3: TGTGCCACCAGCAGAGATCCCTTCTCGGATACGCAGTATTTT.

The chain uses TRBV28 and TRBJ1-1; D remains ambiguous. The V gene lost 7 bases and the J gene lost 0 bases, with 3 bases spanning the gap. Looked up from germline, CDR1 is MDHEN and CDR2 is SYDVKM. CDR3 size: 11 residues. In DNA form, the CDR3 reads TGTGCCAGCACGGTGAACACTGAAGCTTTCTTT. Translating it yields CASTVNTEAFF.

The V call is TRBV5-1, the J call TRBJ1-4, with D perhaps matching TRBD1 (5 bases). Trimming removed 0 bases at V and 4 bases at J, with 16 bases between. This CDR3 contains 17 residues. CDR1 SGHRS and CDR2 YFSETQ come from the germline V gene. The CDR3 nucleotides are TGCGCCAGCAGCTTGGCCAACCCCGGAGGGGTTAATGAAAAACTGTTTTTT. It yields the protein CASSLANPGGVNEKLFF.

V gene TRBV3-1 (or the pseudogene TRBV3-2) combines with J gene TRBJ1-6; D ambiguous. This CDR3 has 16 residues. Between the trimmed V and J ends, which lost 0 bases and 8 bases, there was a span of 14 bases. In germline, CDR1 is LGHDT, CDR2 YNNKEL (reference sequence). The DNA of the CDR3 is TGTGCCAGCAGCCAAGAGGTCGCCAACCGGGATTCACCCCTCCACTTT. Translation gives CASSQEVANRDSPLHF.

The chain combines TRBV4-1 with TRBJ1-1; TRBD1 matches 8 bases. Germline CDR1 is MGHRA and CDR2 is YSYEKL. The V gene end was trimmed by 2 bases and the J gene end by 4 bases; junction bases not matched to a gene: 3. The CDR3 extends over 14 amino acids. The CDR3 loop reads CASSQITGGTEAFF. Written as DNA, the CDR3 is TGCGCCAGCAGCCAAATAACAGGGGGCACTGAAGCTTTCTTT.

The CDR3 here is CASSEGRDTGELFF. In nucleotides, the CDR3 is TGCGCCAGCAGTGAGGGGAGGGACACCGGGGAGCTGTTTTTT. The chain has TRBV10-1 and TRBJ2-2; 7 bases are a match to TRBD2. The CDR3 covers 14 residues. Germline V gene data show CDR1 as WNHNN and CDR2 as SYGVQD (reference sequence). The V and J ends lost 2 bases and 3 bases, in that order; junction bases with no gene match: 0.

The chain couples TRBV11-2 to TRBJ2-7; 8 bases are a match to TRBD1. This CDR3 comprises 14 residues. V dropped 5 bases and J dropped 2; count of bases not matched to a gene: 5. Germline CDR1 and CDR2: SGHAT and FQNNGV. The CDR3 DNA reads as TGTGCCAGCAGCCTGGGGACAGGAGCCTACGAGCAGTACTTC. It specifies CASSLGTGAYEQYF. The variable domain in full, completed from reference TRBV11-2 and TRBJ2-7, reads EAGVAQSPRYKIIEKRQSVAFWCNPISGHATLYWYQQILGQGPKLLIQFQNNGVVDDSQLPKDRFSAERLKGVDSTLKIQPAKLEDSAVYLCASSLGTGAYEQYFGPGTRLTVT.

In nucleotides, the CDR3 is TGTGCCAGCAGTGAAAACCCGGTGCAGGGGGCCGATGAGCAGTTCTTC. It specifies CASSENPVQGADEQFF. The chain has TRBV2 and TRBJ2-1, with 8 bases lining up with TRBD1. The V gene's germline CDR1 is SNHLY and CDR2 FYNNEI. V trimming: 2 bases; J trimming: 8 bases; junction bases outside the gene matches: 11. The CDR3 runs to 16 residues.

This clone was counted once. The rearrangement links TRBV4-3 to TRBJ2-7, with D possibly matching TRBD1 (6 bases). The CDR3 totals 16 residues. The V gene's germline CDR1 is LGHNA and CDR2 YSLEER. Trimming left V 0 bases short and J 3 bases short, with 15 bases between. The CDR3 loop reads CASSQEASRGGYEQYF. DNA of the CDR3: TGCGCCAGCAGCCAAGAAGCGTCCAGGGGTGGCTACGAGCAGTACTTC.